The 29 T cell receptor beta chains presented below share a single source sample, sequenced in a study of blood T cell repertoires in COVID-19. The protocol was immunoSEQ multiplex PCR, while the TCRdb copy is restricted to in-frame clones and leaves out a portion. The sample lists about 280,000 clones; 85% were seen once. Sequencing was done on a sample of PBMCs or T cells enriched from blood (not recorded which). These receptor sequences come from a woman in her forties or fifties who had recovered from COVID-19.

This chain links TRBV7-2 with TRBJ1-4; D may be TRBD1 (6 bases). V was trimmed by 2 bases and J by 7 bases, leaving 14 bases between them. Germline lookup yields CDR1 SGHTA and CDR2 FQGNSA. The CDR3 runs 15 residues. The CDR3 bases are TGTGCCAGCAGCTTAAGGGGGGGCATTGTTGAAAAACTGTTTTTT. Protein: CASSLRGGIVEKLFF.

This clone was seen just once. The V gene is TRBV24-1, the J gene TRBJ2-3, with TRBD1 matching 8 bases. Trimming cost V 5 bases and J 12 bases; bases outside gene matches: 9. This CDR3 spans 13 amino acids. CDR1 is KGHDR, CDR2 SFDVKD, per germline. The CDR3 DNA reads TGTGCCACCAGTGCGGCCCAGGGGGCGTATCAGTATTTT. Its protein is CATSAAQGAYQYF.

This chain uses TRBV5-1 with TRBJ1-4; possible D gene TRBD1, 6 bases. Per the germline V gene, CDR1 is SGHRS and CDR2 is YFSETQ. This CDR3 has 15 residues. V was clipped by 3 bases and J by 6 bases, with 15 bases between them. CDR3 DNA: TGCGCCAGCAGCTATGCCGGGACATCGGATGAAAAACTGTTTTTT. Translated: CASSYAGTSDEKLFF.

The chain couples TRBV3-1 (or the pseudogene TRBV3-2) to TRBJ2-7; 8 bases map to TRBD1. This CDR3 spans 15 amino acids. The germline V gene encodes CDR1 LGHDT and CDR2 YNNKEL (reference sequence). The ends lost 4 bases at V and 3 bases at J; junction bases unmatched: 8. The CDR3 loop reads CASSRTGGLLYEQYF. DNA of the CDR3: TGTGCCAGCAGCCGAACAGGGGGTCTCCTCTACGAGCAGTACTTC.

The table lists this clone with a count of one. Here the CDR3 DNA reads TGTGCCAGCAGATGGGGGGACAGACAGAACACTGAAGCTTTCTTT. This translates into CASRWGDRQNTEAFF. The chain employs TRBV3-1 (or the pseudogene TRBV3-2) and TRBJ1-1, with 7 bases aligning to TRBD1. The CDR3 has 15 residues. Germline loops: CDR1 LGHDT, CDR2 YNNKEL (reference sequence). V shed 6 bases and J 1 base; nucleotides not matched to a gene: 8.

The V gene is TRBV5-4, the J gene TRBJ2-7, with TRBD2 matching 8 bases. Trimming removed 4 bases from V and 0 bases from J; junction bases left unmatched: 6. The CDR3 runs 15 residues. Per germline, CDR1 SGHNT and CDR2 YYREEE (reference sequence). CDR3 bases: TGTGCCAGCAGCCCCCTAGCGGGTGGCTCCTACGAGCAGTACTTC. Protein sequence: CASSPLAGGSYEQYF.

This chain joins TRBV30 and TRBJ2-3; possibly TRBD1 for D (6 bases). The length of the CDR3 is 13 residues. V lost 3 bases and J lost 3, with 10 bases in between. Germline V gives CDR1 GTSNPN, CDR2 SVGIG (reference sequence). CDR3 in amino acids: CAWRTGGTDTQYF. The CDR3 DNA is TGTGCCTGGAGGACAGGTGGGACAGATACGCAGTATTTT. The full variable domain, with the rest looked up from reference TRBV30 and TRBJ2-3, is SQTIHQWPATLVQPVGSPLSLECTVEGTSNPNLYWYRQAAGRGLQLLFYSVGIGQISSEVPQNLSASRPQDRQFILSSKKLLLSDSGFYLCAWRTGGTDTQYFGPGTRLTVL.

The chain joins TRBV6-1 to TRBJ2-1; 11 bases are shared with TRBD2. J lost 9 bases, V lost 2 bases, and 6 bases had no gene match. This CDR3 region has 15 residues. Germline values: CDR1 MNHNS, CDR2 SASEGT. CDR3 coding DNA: TGTGCCAGCAGTGAATTAGTAGCGGGAGGGACTGAGCAGTTCTTC. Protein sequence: CASSELVAGGTEQFF.

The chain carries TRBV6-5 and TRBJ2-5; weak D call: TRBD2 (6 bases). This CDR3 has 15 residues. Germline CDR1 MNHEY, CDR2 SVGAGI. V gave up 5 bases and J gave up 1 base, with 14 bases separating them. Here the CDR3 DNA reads TGTGCCAGCAGTCTTCGGGGGATCCTCCAAGAGACCCAGTACTTC. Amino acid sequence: CASSLRGILQETQYF.

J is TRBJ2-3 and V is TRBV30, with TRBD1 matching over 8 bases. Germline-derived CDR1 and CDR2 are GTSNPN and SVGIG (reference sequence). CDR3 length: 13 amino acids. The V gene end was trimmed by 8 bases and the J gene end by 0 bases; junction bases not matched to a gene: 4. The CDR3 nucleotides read TGTGCCACCCGGGACAGGAGCACAGATACGCAGTATTTT. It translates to CATRDRSTDTQYF.

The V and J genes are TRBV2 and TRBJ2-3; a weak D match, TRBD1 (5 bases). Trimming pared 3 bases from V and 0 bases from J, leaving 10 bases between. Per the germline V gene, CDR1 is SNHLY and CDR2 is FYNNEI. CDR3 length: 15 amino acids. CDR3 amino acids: CASSEAGKSTDTQYF. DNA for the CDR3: TGTGCCAGCAGTGAGGCAGGGAAGAGCACAGATACGCAGTATTTT.

The CDR3 DNA reads as TGTGCCACAACTAGCGGGTACCAAGAGACCCAGTACTTC. This encodes CATTSGYQETQYF. The chain recombines TRBV6-5 with TRBJ2-5, with TRBD2 matching 9 bases. The V gene end was trimmed by 10 bases and the J gene end by 0 bases; junction bases not matched to a gene: 3. The CDR3 totals 13 residues. Germline assignment: CDR1 MNHEY and CDR2 SVGAGI.

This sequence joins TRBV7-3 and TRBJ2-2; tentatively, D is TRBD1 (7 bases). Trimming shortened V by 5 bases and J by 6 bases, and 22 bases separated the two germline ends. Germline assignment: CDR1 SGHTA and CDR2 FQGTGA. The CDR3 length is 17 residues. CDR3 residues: CASSPGQAIRRAGELFF. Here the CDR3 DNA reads TGTGCCAGCAGCCCCGGACAGGCTATCAGGAGGGCCGGGGAGCTGTTTTTT. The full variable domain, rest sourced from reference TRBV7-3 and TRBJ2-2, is GAGVSQTPSNKVTEKGKYVELRCDPISGHTALYWYRQSLGQGPEFLIYFQGTGAADDSGLPNDRFFAVRPEGSVSTLKIQRTERGDSAVYLCASSPGQAIRRAGELFFGEGSRLTVL.

As DNA, the CDR3 is TGCGCCAGCAGTGAGTCGGTGGGACTAGCGGGAGGGCCCCATGAGCAGTTCTTC. It is translated as CASSESVGLAGGPHEQFF. The chain combines TRBV10-1 with TRBJ2-1; TRBD2 matches 16 bases. This CDR3 has 18 residues. The V gene's germline CDR1 is WNHNN and CDR2 SYGVQD (reference sequence). V lost 0 bases to trimming and J lost 8 bases; unmatched junction nucleotides: 7.

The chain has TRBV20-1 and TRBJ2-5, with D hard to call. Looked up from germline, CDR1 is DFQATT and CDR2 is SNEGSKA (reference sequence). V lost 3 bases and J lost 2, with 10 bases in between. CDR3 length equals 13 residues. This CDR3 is CSASFNRQETQYF. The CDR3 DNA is TGCAGTGCTAGTTTCAATAGACAAGAGACCCAGTACTTC.

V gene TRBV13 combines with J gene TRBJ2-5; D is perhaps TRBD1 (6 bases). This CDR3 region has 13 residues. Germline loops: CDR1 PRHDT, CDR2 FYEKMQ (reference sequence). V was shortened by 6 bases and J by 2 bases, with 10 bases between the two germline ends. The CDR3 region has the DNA TGTGCCAGCAGATATAGGGGGCAAGAGACCCAGTACTTC. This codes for CASRYRGQETQYF.

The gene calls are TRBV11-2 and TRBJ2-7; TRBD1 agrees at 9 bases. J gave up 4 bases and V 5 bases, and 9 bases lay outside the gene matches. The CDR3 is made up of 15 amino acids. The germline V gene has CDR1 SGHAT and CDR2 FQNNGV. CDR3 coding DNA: TGTGCCAGCAGCCCCGAAAGGACAGGGGTATACGAGCAGTACTTC. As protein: CASSPERTGVYEQYF.

The CDR3, as DNA: TGTGCCAGCTCTTTGGACAGGGGACAAGAGACCCAGTACTTC. It translates to CASSLDRGQETQYF. V is TRBV18 and J is TRBJ2-5; TRBD1 agrees at 9 bases. CDR1 is KGHSH, CDR2 LQKENI, per germline. V trimming: 6 bases; J trimming: 2 bases; junction bases outside the gene matches: 4. The CDR3 covers 14 residues. The full variable domain, rest sourced from reference TRBV18 and TRBJ2-5, is NAGVMQNPRHLVRRRGQEARLRCSPMKGHSHVYWYRQLPEEGLKFMVYLQKENIIDESGMPKERFSAEFPKEGPSILRIQQVVRGDSAAYFCASSLDRGQETQYFGPGTRLLVL.

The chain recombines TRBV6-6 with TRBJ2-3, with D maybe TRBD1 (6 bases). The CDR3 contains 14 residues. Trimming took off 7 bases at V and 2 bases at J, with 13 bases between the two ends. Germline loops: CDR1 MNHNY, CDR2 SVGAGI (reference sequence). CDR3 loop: CASTQDRITDTQYF. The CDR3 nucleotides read TGTGCCAGCACCCAGGACAGAATCACAGATACGCAGTATTTT.

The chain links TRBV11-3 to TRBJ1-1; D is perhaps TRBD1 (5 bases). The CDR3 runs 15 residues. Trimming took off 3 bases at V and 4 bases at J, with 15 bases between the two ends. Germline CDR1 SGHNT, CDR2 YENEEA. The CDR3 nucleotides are TGTGCCAGCAGCTTTGGCGGGGACGTCGGCACTGAAGCTTTCTTT. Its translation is CASSFGGDVGTEAFF.

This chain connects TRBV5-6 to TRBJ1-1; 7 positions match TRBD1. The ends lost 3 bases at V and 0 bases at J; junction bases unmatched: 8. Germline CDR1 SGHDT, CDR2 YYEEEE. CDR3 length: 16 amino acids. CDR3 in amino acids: CASSSGTVNMNTEAFF. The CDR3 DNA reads TGTGCCAGCAGCTCTGGGACAGTAAACATGAACACTGAAGCTTTCTTT.

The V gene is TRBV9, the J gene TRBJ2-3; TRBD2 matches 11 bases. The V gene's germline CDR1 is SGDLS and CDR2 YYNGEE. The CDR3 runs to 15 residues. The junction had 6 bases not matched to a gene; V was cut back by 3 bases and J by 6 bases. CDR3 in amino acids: CASSATSGSKDTQYF. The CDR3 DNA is TGTGCCAGCAGCGCAACTAGCGGGAGTAAGGATACGCAGTATTTT.

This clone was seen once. The CDR3 protein is CASSVGMEGPGYGYTF. The CDR3 DNA sequence: TGTGCCAGCAGCGTAGGCATGGAGGGGCCCGGGTATGGCTACACCTTC. The chain joins TRBV9 to TRBJ1-2; the D gene is possibly TRBD1 (5 bases). Per germline, CDR1 SGDLS and CDR2 YYNGEE. V was trimmed by 0 bases and J by 5 bases, leaving 17 bases between them. The CDR3 is 16 amino acids.

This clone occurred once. CDR3 sequence reads: CASSSTVNTEAFF. The DNA of the CDR3 is TGTGCCAGCAGCTCGACAGTGAACACTGAAGCTTTCTTT. The chain links TRBV7-3 to TRBJ1-1, with a possible D match to TRBD1 (5 bases). This CDR3 contains 13 residues. The V gene's germline CDR1 is SGHTA and CDR2 FQGTGA. With 4 bases removed from V and 0 bases from J, the gap between germline ends came to 6 bases.

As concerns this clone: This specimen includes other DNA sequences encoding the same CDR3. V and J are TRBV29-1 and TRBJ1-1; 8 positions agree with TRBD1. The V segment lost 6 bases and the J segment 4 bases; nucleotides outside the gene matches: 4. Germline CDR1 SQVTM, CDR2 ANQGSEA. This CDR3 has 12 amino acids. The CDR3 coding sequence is TGCAGCGTCGGACAGGGAGGCACTGAAGCTTTCTTT. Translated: CSVGQGGTEAFF. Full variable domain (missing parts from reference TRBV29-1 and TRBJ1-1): SAVISQKPSRDICQRGTSLTIQCQVDSQVTMMFWYRQQPGQSLTLIATANQGSEATYESGFVIDKFPISRPNLTFSTLTVSNMSPEDSSIYLCSVGQGGTEAFFGQGTRLTVV.

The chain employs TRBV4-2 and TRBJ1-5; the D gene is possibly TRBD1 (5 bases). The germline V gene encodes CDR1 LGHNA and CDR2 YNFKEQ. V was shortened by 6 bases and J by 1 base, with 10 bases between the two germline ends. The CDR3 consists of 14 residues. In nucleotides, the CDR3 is TGTGCCAGCAGTTCCAGGGTCAGCAATCAGCCCCAGCATTTT. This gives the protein CASSSRVSNQPQHF.

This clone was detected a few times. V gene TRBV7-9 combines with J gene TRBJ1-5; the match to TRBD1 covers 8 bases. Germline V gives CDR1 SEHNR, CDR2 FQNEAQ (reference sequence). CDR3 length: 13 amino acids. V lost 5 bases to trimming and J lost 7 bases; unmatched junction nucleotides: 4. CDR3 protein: CASSRTGSQPQHF. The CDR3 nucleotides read TGTGCCAGCAGCCGGACAGGGTCCCAGCCCCAGCATTTT.

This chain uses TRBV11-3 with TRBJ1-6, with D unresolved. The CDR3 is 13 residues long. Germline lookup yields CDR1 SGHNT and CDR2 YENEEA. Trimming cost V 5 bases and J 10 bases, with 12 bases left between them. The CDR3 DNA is TGTGCCAGCAGCGCCGTTAGCGGGTCACCCCTCCACTTT. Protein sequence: CASSAVSGSPLHF.

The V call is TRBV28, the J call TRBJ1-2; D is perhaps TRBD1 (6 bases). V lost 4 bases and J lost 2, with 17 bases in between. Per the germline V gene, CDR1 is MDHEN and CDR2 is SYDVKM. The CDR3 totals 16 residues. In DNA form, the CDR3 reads TGTGCCAGCAGTTCTACTATAGGGGGAGAGAACTATGGCTACACCTTC. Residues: CASSSTIGGENYGYTF.